This T cell receptor beta chain emerged from a study of T cell repertoires in cytomegalovirus infection. Across the study: Based on public TCR beta signatures, there were indications of CMV infection and of a matching HLA type.

Worth noting for this clonotype: The antigen is undetermined.

In TCRdb, the reads were re-called with MiXCR into one record per CDR3 protein. The sample consists of fewer than 350,000 distinct CDR3 sequences, 8% to 10% of them appearing once. General study results and limits: What dominated the ex vivo response were HLA-C-restricted CMV-specific TCR beta clonotypes.

Germline loops: CDR1 MNHEY, CDR2 SVGEGT. The CDR3 loop spans 12 amino acids. V dropped 5 bases and J dropped 9 bases, with 10 bases sitting between them. The TCR comes from a human donor in good health (CMV status not recorded). Some clones in this sample may be carry-over from other donors' samples. The sample was PBMCs. The rearrangement joins TRBV6-2 or TRBV6-3 to TRBJ2-2; D remains unclear. In DNA form, the CDR3 reads TGTGCCAGCAGTATTAGGCCCCGGGAGCTGTTTTTT. This sequence encodes CASSIRPRELFF.